This T cell receptor beta chain came from a study of T cell responses to AZD1222 COVID-19 vaccine. Some clones are missing from TCRdb's copy, which holds only in-frame ones; the method was immunoSEQ multiplex PCR. The sample contains tens of thousands of clones, 85% of which appear only once. With respect to this clone: Its antigen is undetermined.

The CDR3 is 13 residues long. Deletions cut 4 bases from V and 1 base from J, with 8 bases between. The germline V gene encodes CDR1 SGDLS and CDR2 YYNGEE. Broader study findings: CD4 TCRs linked to vaccination spanned spike, dominating at 160-218 and 743-854. Of the AZD1222 recipients, only 5 or 6 were seropositive at baseline. There were mostly white British donors and more females than males, and clonal diversity was possibly underestimated. Reports indicate that nearly half of spike-specific TCRs are directed at unmutated variant regions.

The receptor was derived from an adult in good health. This material consisted of peripheral blood, taken on day 0 of AZD1222 vaccination. The chain employs TRBV9 and TRBJ1-1; D remains unclear. The CDR3 DNA reads TGTGCCAGCAGCATTAGACAGAACACTGAAGCTTTCTTT. Translating it yields CASSIRQNTEAFF.